The clone carrying this T cell receptor beta chain was seen once. The CDR3 contains 14 residues. Per the germline V gene, CDR1 is SGHTA and CDR2 is FQGTGA. Deletions cut 7 bases from V and 5 bases from J, with 17 bases between. The sample originates from a study of blood T cell repertoires in COVID-19. Across the whole study: PBMCs, B-cell-depleted T cells, or T cells provided the cDNA or gDNA that made up the material.

TCRdb keeps only in-frame clones here, not all; method: immunoSEQ multiplex PCR. The sample carries roughly 240,000 clones, 83% recorded once. The sequence was collected from a woman in her 40s who had been exposed to COVID-19. Sequences were obtained from PBMCs or T cells enriched from blood (not recorded which). The chain carries TRBV7-3 and TRBJ2-5; maybe TRBD2 (5 bases). The CDR3 sequence is CASKLGLGVETQYF. The CDR3 DNA reads TGTGCCAGCAAACTCGGACTCGGCGTGGAGACCCAGTACTTC.